What follows is one T cell receptor beta chain and its context. What it binds is not known. TCRdb used MiXCR to reprocess the 5' RACE reads, holding one entry per CDR3 protein. Among around 450,000 distinct CDR3 sequences, approximately 20% were seen once, and the ten largest hold 8.4%. The sample originates from a study of T-cell memory formation after mild COVID-19. Study results and caveats: Clones shrinking from day 15 to 85 showed even CD4/CD8 mixes; later expanders tilted CD4+. Unconfirmed was the SARS-CoV-2 specificity of second-wave clones that peaked on day 37. Some clones that responded were present in memory (sampled pre-infection), which suggests cross-reactive memory joined. Contracting CD8+ clones were enriched in EMRA, CD4+ mainly in CM and EM.

The sequence was collected from an adult woman who had mild COVID-19 (a few samples of this study predate the infection). Cell type and time point are not known. What was sequenced was PBMCs or a T cell subset sorted from them (not recorded which).

The DNA for the CDR3 is TGTGCCAGCATCATCGGGGGGAGTAGGAGCGGCTACACCTTC. Its translation is CASIIGGSRSGYTF. This chain connects TRBV7-2 to TRBJ1-2, with D tentatively TRBD1 (5 bases). Germline CDR1 and CDR2: SGHTA and FQGNSA. The germline V and J ends were trimmed by 7 bases and 8 bases, with 20 bases remaining between them. The CDR3 totals 14 residues.